This note documents a single TCR beta chain sequence. Its target antigen remains unknown. No base-level quality is on record; no much larger clone is a single base apart. Library construction relied on the immunoSEQ multiplex PCR assay. Held by TCRdb, this immuneACCESS table contains in-frame sequences only and omits some clones. Under half of the omission traces to an unresolved V gene where checked; the cause of the rest is unknown. A total of around 110,000 clones appear in this sample, about 90% of them only once. Less than 2% of the sample is taken by the ten largest. The record originates from a study of T cell changes during pregnancy in multiple sclerosis (dated 2019 in TCRdb). A note on the overall study: The study looked at changes in the T cell repertoire across pregnancy in women with multiple sclerosis.

A distance of 11 bases separates the germline ends of V and J, which lose 1 base and 11 bases respectively. The germline V gene (reference sequence) specifies GTSNPN as CDR1 and SVGIG as CDR2. Its CDR3 holds 11 amino acids, cysteine through phenylalanine. Solely the CDR3 DNA is kept, with 33 bases framed from the first base. This sequence uses TRBV30 and TRBJ1-1; TRBD1 is perhaps the D gene, given 5 matching bases. The sample consisted of peripheral blood, taken in the third trimester of pregnancy. This clonotype was sampled from a female donor with multiple sclerosis, enrolled in a pregnancy study. The nucleotides read TGTGCCTGGAGTGACTGGGGGGAGGCTTTCTTT. It translates to CAWSDWGEAFF.